The entry that follows covers one T cell receptor (beta chain) sequence. Looked up from germline, CDR1 is LNHDA and CDR2 is SQIVND (reference sequence). This CDR3 spans 14 amino acids. The V end lost 3 bases, the J end lost 10 bases, and 16 bases lay between the germline ends. This record belongs to a study of blood T cell repertoires in COVID-19. Study as a whole: Italy, Spain and the United States were the sources of the convalescent and acute COVID-19 samples.

Sequencing was performed with immunoSEQ multiplex PCR; in TCRdb, only in-frame clones are kept and a portion is missing. Of fewer than 300,000 clones detected, 86% appear once; the ten largest clones hold 15% to 19%. The rearrangement joins TRBV19 to TRBJ2-1; D may be TRBD2 (6 bases). The receptor was derived from a man aged 18-30 years who had recovered from COVID-19. Sequenced material: PBMCs or T cells enriched from blood (not recorded which). CDR3 protein: CASSIGGEVPEQFF. CDR3 DNA: TGTGCCAGTAGTATTGGCGGGGAGGTCCCCGAGCAGTTCTTC. The whole variable domain, filled in from reference TRBV19 and TRBJ2-1, reads DGGITQSPKYLFRKEGQNVTLSCEQNLNHDAMYWYRQDPGQGLRLIYYSQIVNDFQKGDIAEGYSVSREKKESFPLTVTSAQKNPTAFYLCASSIGGEVPEQFFGPGTRLTVL.